These 19 T cell receptor beta chains were all obtained from the same sample, sequenced in a study of blood T cell repertoires in COVID-19. Generated by immunoSEQ multiplex PCR, the TCRdb table keeps only in-frame clones and is missing some. The sample carries approximately 200,000 clones, approximately 87% recorded once. The sample comprised peripheral blood. The receptors were gathered from a man between 60 and 70 years old who had recovered from COVID-19.

The V call is TRBV7-9, the J call TRBJ2-3; 7 bases are shared with TRBD1. This CDR3 comprises 14 residues. The V gene end was trimmed by 4 bases and the J gene end by 2 bases; junction bases not matched to a gene: 3. In germline, CDR1 is SEHNR, CDR2 FQNEAQ (reference sequence). CDR3 nucleotides: TGTGCCAGCAGCTCACAGGGGTCCACAGATACGCAGTATTTT. Its translation: CASSSQGSTDTQYF. Based on the CDR3 plus reference TRBV7-9 and TRBJ2-3, the full variable domain is DTGVSQNPRHKITKRGQNVTFRCDPISEHNRLYWYRQTLGQGPEFLTYFQNEAQLEKSRLLSDRFSAERPKGSFSTLEIQRTEQGDSAMYLCASSSQGSTDTQYFGPGTRLTVL.

The genes are TRBV9 and TRBJ1-2; D ambiguous. Trimming removed 0 bases at V and 8 bases at J, with 11 bases between. Germline CDR1 SGDLS, CDR2 YYNGEE. CDR3 size: 13 residues. The CDR3 nucleotides are TGTGCCAGCAGCGTAGTCGCCGGGGAGGGCTACACCTTC. It is translated as CASSVVAGEGYTF. The whole variable domain, remainder taken from reference TRBV9 and TRBJ1-2, is DSGVTQTPKHLITATGQRVTLRCSPRSGDLSVYWYQQSLDQGLQFLIQYYNGEERAKGNILERFSAQQFPDLHSELNLSSLELGDSALYFCASSVVAGEGYTFGSGTRLTVV.

As to this clone: It is likely a read error, because the conserved phenylalanine at the end of the CDR3 is missing. Because the CDR3's place on the DNA is in doubt, the DNA is left out and the CDR3 is given as listed by TCRdb. The gene calls are TRBV28 and TRBJ2-7; the table's TRBD2 call for D was not verified on the DNA. The CDR3 region is 11 residues in length, termini included. CDR1 is MDHEN and CDR2 is SYDVKM in the germline V gene. The CDR3 reads CASRGTSGSYI.

The V gene is TRBV7-3, the J gene TRBJ1-6; weak D call: TRBD1 (6 bases). Trimming cost V 5 bases and J 6 bases, with 11 bases left between them. Per germline, CDR1 SGHTA and CDR2 FQGTGA. This CDR3 is 14 amino acids long. DNA for the CDR3: TGTGCCAGCAGCCAAGGGGGAACTAATTCACCCCTCCACTTT. Protein product: CASSQGGTNSPLHF.

The chain carries TRBV3-1 (or the pseudogene TRBV3-2) and TRBJ2-7, with TRBD2 as a possible D gene (6 bases). Between the trimmed V and J ends, which lost 3 bases and 3 bases, there was a span of 12 bases. The CDR3 runs to 14 residues. Germline V gene sequence: CDR1 LGHDT, CDR2 YNNKEL (reference sequence). DNA of the CDR3: TGTGCCAGCAGCCACCGTAGGGGACTCTACGAGCAGTACTTC. Translated, it gives CASSHRRGLYEQYF.

This clone was found once. The chain couples TRBV3-1 (or the pseudogene TRBV3-2) to TRBJ1-6; D remains unclear. Germline CDR1 and CDR2: LGHDT and YNNKEL (reference sequence). Trimming took 2 bases from V and 10 from J, leaving 21 bases between them. This CDR3 is 17 amino acids long. CDR3 loop: CASSQRSPRTEGSPLHF. The CDR3 nucleotides read TGTGCCAGCAGCCAAAGATCGCCTCGTACCGAGGGCTCACCCCTCCACTTT.

This clone was seen only once. The chain couples TRBV29-1 to TRBJ1-6; a weak D match, TRBD1 (6 bases). Trimming took 8 bases from V and 10 from J, leaving 15 bases between them. The germline V gene has CDR1 SQVTM and CDR2 ANQGSEA. The CDR3 is made up of 12 amino acids. The CDR3 region has the DNA TGCAGCCGGAGAGGGGGTGGATCACCCCTCCACTTT. Amino acids: CSRRGGGSPLHF.

This clone was detected only a few times. The V call is TRBV28, the J call TRBJ1-2, with 9 positions matching TRBD1. This CDR3 contains 15 residues. Germline V gene lookup returns CDR1 MDHEN and CDR2 SYDVKM. Trimming took 2 bases from V and 6 from J; bases not matched to a gene: 7. The chain's CDR3 is CASSLNRGRVNGYTF. For the CDR3, the DNA is TGTGCCAGCAGTTTAAACAGGGGGCGCGTGAATGGCTACACCTTC.

Only one count was recorded for this clone. V gene TRBV5-6 combines with J gene TRBJ2-7; 9 bases match TRBD1. The CDR3 has 14 amino acids. Germline V CDR1 and CDR2: SGHDT, YYEEEE. Trimming took 3 bases from V and 6 from J; bases not matched to a gene: 7. CDR3 in amino acids: CASSSYRGRSEQYF. CDR3 nucleotide sequence: TGTGCCAGCAGCTCCTACAGGGGGCGATCCGAGCAGTACTTC.

V gene TRBV7-8 combines with J gene TRBJ1-1; no reliable D call. This CDR3 comprises 14 residues. CDR1 is SGHVS, CDR2 FQNEAQ, per germline. Trimming took off 1 base at V and 1 base at J, with 7 bases between the two ends. CDR3 amino acids: CASSLDPRNTEAFF. Written as DNA, the CDR3 is TGTGCCAGCAGCTTAGATCCCAGGAACACTGAAGCTTTCTTT.

V gene TRBV15 combines with J gene TRBJ1-5; a weak D match, TRBD1 (5 bases). Trimming cost V 0 bases and J 8 bases, with 20 bases left between them. This CDR3 contains 17 residues. CDR1 LNHNV and CDR2 YYDKDF come from the germline V gene (reference sequence). The CDR3 loop is CATSRDEGVRPVEPQHF. The CDR3 region has the DNA TGTGCCACCAGCAGAGACGAAGGGGTTAGGCCGGTCGAGCCCCAGCATTTT. Full variable domain (missing parts from reference TRBV15 and TRBJ1-5): DAMVIQNPRYQVTQFGKPVTLSCSQTLNHNVMYWYQQKSSQAPKLLFHYYDKDFNNEADTPDNFQSRRPNTSFCFLDIRSPGLGDTAMYLCATSRDEGVRPVEPQHFGDGTRLSIL.

This clone showed up just once. This sequence joins TRBV24-1 and TRBJ2-2; D perhaps matches TRBD1 (6 bases). V was trimmed by 1 base and J by 1 base, leaving 9 bases between them. CDR1 is KGHDR, CDR2 SFDVKD, per germline. The CDR3 consists of 16 residues. CDR3 in amino acids: CATSDLGQKNTGELFF. The CDR3 DNA reads as TGTGCCACCAGTGATTTAGGACAGAAGAACACCGGGGAGCTGTTTTTT.

This clone was seen more than once but under ten times. V is TRBV9 and J is TRBJ1-5; 8 nucleotides line up with TRBD1. Germline lookup yields CDR1 SGDLS and CDR2 YYNGEE. The CDR3 is 14 amino acids. V gave up 5 bases and J gave up 4 bases; unmatched junction bases: 5. CDR3 sequence reads: CASSVGDRNQPQHF. CDR3 sequence (DNA): TGTGCCAGCAGTGTCGGGGACAGGAATCAGCCCCAGCATTTT.

The chain combines TRBV5-1 with TRBJ2-3, with 9 nucleotides matching TRBD2. This CDR3 is built from 20 residues. From germline, CDR1 is SGHRS and CDR2 YFSETQ. V lost 0 bases and J lost 4; bases outside the gene matches: 18. Here the CDR3 DNA reads TGCGCCAGCAGCTTGGAAACGTATAGCGGGAGAAGGATCCCCCCAGATACGCAGTATTTT. Translation: CASSLETYSGRRIPPDTQYF.

This chain joins TRBV15 and TRBJ1-2; 8 bases align to TRBD1. Germline V gene data show CDR1 as LNHNV and CDR2 as YYDKDF (reference sequence). V lost 5 bases, J lost 7 bases, and 9 bases stayed unmatched. The CDR3 runs 14 residues. CDR3 sequence: CATSGWTGTGGYTF. CDR3 nucleotides: TGTGCCACCAGCGGATGGACAGGGACGGGTGGCTACACCTTC.

J is TRBJ2-7 and V is TRBV10-3, with 9 positions matching TRBD1. The CDR3 has 14 residues. After removal of 3 bases from V and 3 bases from J, the junction contained 3 bases not matched to a gene. CDR1 is ENHRY, CDR2 SYGVKD, per germline. Here the CDR3 DNA reads TGTGCCATCAGTGACTCGACAGGGGGCTACGAGCAGTACTTC. Amino acids: CAISDSTGGYEQYF.

This chain connects TRBV5-4 to TRBJ2-3; 10 bases are shared with TRBD2. With 1 base clipped from V and 2 bases from J, the junction kept 4 bases outside the gene matches. There are 16 residues in the CDR3. The germline gives CDR1 SGHNT, CDR2 YYREEE (reference sequence). DNA for the CDR3: TGTGCCAGCAGCTTGAGGAGCGGGGGGGCCACAGATACGCAGTATTTT. Protein: CASSLRSGGATDTQYF.

The chain employs TRBV19 and TRBJ2-5, with D possibly matching TRBD2 (6 bases). Trimming stripped 3 bases from V and 2 bases from J, with 10 bases between. This CDR3 contains 14 residues. The germline V gene has CDR1 LNHDA and CDR2 SQIVND (reference sequence). CDR3 nucleotides: TGTGCCAGTAGTATCGCGGGGACGCAAGAGACCCAGTACTTC. Translating gives CASSIAGTQETQYF.

V and J are TRBV19 and TRBJ2-1; 10 bases align to TRBD2. The V segment lost 7 bases and the J segment 9 bases; nucleotides outside the gene matches: 6. Germline V CDR1 and CDR2: LNHDA, SQIVND (reference sequence). CDR3 length: 13 residues. As DNA, the CDR3 is TGTGCCAGTATAGCGAGCGGGAGGGCTGAGCAGTTCTTC. This gives the protein CASIASGRAEQFF.